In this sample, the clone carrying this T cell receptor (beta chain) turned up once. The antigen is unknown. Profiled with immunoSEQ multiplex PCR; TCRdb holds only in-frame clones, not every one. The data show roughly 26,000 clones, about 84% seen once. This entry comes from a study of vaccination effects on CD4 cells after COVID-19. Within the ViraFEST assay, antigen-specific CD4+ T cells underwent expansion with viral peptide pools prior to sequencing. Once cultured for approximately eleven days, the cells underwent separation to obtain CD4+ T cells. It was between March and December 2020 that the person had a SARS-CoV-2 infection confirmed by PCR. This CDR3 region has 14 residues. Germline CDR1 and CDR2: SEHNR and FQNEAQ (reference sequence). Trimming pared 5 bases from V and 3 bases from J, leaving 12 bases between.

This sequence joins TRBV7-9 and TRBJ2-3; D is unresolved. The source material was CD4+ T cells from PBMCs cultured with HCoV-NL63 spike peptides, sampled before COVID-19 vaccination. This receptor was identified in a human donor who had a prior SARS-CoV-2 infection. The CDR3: CASSPGPTTDTQYF. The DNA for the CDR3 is TGTGCCAGCAGCCCCGGGCCGACGACAGATACGCAGTATTTT.